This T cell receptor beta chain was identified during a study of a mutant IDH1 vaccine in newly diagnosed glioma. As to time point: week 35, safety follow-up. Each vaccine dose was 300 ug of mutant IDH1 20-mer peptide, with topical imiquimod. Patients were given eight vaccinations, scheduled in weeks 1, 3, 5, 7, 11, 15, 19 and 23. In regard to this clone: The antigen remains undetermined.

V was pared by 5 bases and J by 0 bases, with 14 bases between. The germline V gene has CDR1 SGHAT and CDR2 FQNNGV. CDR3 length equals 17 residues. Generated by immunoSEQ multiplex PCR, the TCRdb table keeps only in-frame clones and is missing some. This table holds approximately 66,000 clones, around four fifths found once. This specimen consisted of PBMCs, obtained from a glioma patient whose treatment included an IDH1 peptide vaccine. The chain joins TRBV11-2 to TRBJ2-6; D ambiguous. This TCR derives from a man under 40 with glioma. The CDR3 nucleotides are TGTGCCAGCAGCCATCGGGCAGTTTACTCTGGGGCCAACGTCCTGACTTTC. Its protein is CASSHRAVYSGANVLTF.